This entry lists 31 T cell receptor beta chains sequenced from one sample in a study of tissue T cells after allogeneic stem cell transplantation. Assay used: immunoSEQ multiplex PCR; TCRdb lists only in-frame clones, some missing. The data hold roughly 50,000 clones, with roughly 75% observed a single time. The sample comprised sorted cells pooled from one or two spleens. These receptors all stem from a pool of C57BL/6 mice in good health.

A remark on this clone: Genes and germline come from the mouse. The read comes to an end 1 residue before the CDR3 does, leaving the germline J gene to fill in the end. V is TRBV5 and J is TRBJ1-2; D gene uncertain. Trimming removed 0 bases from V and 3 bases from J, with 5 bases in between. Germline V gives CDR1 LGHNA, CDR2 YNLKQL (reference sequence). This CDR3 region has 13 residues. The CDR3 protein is CASSQDEDSDYTF. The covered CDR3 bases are TGTGCCAGCAGCCAAGATGAGGACTCCGACTACACC.

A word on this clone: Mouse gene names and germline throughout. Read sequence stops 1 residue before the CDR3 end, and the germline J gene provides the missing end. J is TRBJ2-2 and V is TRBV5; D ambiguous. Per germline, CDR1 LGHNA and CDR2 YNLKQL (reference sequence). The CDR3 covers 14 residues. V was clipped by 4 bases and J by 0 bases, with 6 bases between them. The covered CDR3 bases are TGTGCCAGCAGCCCGCAAACAAACACCGGGCAGCTCTAC. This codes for CASSPQTNTGQLY. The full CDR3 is CASSPQTNTGQLYF.

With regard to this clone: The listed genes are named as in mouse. The CDR3 DNA, read in part, is TGTGCCAGCAGCCAAGGGACAGGGGGCAGGGGCAACGAAAGATTATTT. Translating gives CASSQGTGGRGNERLF. The whole CDR3 sequence is CASSQGTGGRGNERLFF. The chain uses TRBV5 and TRBJ1-4; 11 bases agree with TRBD1. The CDR3 end lies 1 residue beyond the end of the read and is filled in from the germline J gene. V dropped 1 base and J dropped 4; count of bases not matched to a gene: 5. The CDR3 loop spans 17 amino acids. Germline assignment: CDR1 LGHNA and CDR2 YNLKQL (reference sequence).

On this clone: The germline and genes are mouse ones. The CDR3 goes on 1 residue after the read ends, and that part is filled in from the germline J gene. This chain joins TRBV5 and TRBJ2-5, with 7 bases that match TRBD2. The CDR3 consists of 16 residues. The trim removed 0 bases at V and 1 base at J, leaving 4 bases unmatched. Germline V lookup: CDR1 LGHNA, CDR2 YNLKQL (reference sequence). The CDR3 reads CASSQDPWGYQDTQYF. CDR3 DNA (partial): TGTGCCAGCAGCCAAGATCCCTGGGGGTACCAAGACACCCAGTAC.

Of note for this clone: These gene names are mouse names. The CDR3 region is CASSSREYNNQAPLF. The CDR3 DNA, read in part, is TGTGCTAGCAGTTCCCGGGAATATAACAACCAGGCTCCGCTT. This chain links TRBV29 with TRBJ1-5; D uncertain. The read terminates 1 residue before the CDR3 end, so the remaining end is supplied by the germline J gene. CDR1 is MSHET and CDR2 is SYDVDS in the germline V gene. The CDR3 runs 15 residues. V lost 4 bases to trimming and J lost 0 bases, with 10 bases between them.

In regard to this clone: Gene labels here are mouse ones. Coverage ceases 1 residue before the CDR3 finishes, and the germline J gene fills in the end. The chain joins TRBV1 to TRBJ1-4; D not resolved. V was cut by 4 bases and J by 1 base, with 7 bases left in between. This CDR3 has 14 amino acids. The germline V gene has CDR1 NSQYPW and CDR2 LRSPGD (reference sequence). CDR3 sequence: CTCSGGNSNERLFF. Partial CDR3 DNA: TGCACCTGCAGTGGCGGGAATTCCAACGAAAGATTATTT. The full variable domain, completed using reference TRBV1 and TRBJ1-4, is VTLLEQNPRWRLVPRGQAVNLRCILKNSQYPWMSWYQQDLQKQLQWLFTLRSPGDKEVKSLPGADYLATRVTDTELRLQVANMSQGRTLYCTCSGGNSNERLFFGHGTKLSVL.

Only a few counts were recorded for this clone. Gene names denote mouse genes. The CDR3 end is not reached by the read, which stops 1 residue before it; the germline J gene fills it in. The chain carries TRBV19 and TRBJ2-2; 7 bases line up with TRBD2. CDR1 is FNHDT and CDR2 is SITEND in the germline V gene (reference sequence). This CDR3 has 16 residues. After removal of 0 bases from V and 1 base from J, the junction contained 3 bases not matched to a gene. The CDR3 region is CASSIGVGGNTGQLYF. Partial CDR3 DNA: TGTGCCAGCAGTATAGGAGTGGGGGGAAACACCGGGCAGCTCTAC.

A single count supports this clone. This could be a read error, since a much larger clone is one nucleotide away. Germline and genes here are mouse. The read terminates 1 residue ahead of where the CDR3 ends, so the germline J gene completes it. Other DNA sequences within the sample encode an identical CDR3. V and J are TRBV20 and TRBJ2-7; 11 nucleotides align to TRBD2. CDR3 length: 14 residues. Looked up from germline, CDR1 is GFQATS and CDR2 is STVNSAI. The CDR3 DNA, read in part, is TGTGGTGCTCGGGACTGGGGGAGCTCCTATGAACAGTAC. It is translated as CGARDWGSSYEQY. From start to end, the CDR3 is CGARDWGSSYEQYF. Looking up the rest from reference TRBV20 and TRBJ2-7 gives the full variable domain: GALVYQYPRRTICKSGTSMRMECQAVGFQATSVAWYRQSPQKTFELIALSTVNSAIKYEQNFTQEKFPISHPNLSFSSMTVLNAYLEDRGLYLCGARDWGSSYEQYFGPGTRLTVL.

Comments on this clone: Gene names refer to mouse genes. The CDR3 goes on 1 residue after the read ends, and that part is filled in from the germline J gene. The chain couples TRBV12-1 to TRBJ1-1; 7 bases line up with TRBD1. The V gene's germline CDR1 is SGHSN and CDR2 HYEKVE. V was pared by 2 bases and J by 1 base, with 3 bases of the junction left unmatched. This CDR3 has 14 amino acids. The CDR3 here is CASSPRTGNTEVFF. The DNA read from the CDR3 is TGTGCCAGCTCTCCCCGGACAGGGAACACAGAAGTCTTC.

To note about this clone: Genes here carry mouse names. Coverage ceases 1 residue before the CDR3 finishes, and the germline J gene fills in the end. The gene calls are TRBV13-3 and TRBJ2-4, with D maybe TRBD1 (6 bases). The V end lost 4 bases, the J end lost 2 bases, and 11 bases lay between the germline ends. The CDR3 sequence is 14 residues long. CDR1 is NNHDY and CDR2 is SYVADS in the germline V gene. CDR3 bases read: TGTGCCAGCAGTCCAACAGGGTTTCAAAACACCTTGTAC. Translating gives CASSPTGFQNTLY. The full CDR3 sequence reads CASSPTGFQNTLYF.

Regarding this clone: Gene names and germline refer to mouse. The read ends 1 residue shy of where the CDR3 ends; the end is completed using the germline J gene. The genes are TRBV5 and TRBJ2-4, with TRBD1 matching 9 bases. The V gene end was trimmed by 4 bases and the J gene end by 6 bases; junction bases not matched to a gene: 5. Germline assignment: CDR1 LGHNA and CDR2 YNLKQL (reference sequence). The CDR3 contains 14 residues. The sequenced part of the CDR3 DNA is TGTGCCAGCAGCCGGGGACAGGGTGGGAACACCTTGTAC. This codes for CASSRGQGGNTLY. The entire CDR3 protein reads CASSRGQGGNTLYF.

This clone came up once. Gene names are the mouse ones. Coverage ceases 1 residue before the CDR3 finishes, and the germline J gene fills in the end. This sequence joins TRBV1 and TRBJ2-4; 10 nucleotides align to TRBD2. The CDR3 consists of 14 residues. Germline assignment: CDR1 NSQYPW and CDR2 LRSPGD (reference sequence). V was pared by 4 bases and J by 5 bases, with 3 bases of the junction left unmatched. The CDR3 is CTCSGRDWGNTLYF. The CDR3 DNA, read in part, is TGCACCTGCAGTGGCCGGGACTGGGGAAACACCTTGTAC.

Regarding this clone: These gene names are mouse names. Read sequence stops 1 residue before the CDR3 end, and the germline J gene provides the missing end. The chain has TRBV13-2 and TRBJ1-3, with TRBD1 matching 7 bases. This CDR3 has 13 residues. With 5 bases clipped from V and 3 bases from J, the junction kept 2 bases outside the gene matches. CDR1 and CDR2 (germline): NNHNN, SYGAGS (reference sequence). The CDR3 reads CASGNRGGNTLYF. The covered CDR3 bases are TGTGCCAGCGGCAACAGGGGTGGAAATACGCTCTAT.

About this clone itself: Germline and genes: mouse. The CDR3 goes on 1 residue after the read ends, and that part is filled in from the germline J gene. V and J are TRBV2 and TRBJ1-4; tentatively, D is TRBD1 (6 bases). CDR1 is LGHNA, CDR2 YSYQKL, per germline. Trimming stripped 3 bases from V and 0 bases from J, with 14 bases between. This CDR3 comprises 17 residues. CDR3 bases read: TGTGCCAGCAGCCAGATTCCGGGACAACTTTCCAACGAAAGATTATTT. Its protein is CASSQIPGQLSNERLF. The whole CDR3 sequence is CASSQIPGQLSNERLFF.

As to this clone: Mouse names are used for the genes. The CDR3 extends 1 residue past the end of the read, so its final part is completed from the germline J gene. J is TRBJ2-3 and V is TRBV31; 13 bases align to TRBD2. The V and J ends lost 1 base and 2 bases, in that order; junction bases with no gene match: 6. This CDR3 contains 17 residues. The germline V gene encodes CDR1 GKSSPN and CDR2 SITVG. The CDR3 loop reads CAWSPGLGGRIAETLYF. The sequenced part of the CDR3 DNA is TGTGCCTGGAGTCCCGGACTGGGGGGGCGCATTGCAGAAACGCTGTAT.

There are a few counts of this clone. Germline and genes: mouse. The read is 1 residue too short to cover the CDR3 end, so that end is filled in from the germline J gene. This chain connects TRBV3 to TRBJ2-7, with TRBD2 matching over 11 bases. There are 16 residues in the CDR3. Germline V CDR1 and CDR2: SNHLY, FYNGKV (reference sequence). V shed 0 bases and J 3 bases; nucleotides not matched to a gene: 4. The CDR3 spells CASSLAHGTGGYEQYF. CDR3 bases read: TGTGCCAGCAGCTTAGCCCACGGGACTGGGGGCTATGAACAGTAC.

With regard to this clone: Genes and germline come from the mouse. The covered CDR3 bases are TGTGCCAGCTTCACAGAAAACGAAAGATTATTT. Translated: CASFTENERLF. The CDR3 reads in full as CASFTENERLFF. This rearrangement joins TRBV12-1 to TRBJ1-4, with D unclear. The read is 1 residue too short to cover the CDR3 end, so that end is filled in from the germline J gene. Germline V lookup: CDR1 SGHSN, CDR2 HYEKVE. V was shortened by 5 bases and J by 5 bases, with 8 bases between the two germline ends. The CDR3 is made up of 12 amino acids.

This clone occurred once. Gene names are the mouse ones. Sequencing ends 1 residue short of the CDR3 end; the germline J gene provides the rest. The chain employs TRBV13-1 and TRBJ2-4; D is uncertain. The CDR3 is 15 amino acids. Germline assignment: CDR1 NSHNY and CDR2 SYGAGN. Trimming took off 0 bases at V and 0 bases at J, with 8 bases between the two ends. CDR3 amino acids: CASSDALGSQNTLYF. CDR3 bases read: TGTGCCAGCAGTGATGCATTGGGTAGTCAAAACACCTTGTAC.

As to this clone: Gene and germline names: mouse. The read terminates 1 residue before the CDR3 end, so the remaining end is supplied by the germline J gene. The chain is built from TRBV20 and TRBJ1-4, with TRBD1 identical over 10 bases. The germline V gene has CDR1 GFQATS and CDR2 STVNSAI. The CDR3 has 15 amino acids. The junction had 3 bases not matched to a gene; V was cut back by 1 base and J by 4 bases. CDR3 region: CGARGGTGVNERLFF. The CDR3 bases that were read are TGTGGTGCTAGGGGCGGGACAGGGGTCAACGAAAGATTATTT.

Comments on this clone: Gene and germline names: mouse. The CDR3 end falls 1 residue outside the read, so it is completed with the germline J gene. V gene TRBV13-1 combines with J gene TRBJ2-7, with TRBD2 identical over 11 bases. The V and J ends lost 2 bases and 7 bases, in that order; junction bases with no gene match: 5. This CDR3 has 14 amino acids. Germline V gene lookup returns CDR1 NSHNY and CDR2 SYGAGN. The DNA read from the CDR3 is TGTGCCAGCAGTGAGGACTGGGGGGCGAGGGAACAGTAC. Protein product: CASSEDWGAREQY. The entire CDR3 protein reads CASSEDWGAREQYF.

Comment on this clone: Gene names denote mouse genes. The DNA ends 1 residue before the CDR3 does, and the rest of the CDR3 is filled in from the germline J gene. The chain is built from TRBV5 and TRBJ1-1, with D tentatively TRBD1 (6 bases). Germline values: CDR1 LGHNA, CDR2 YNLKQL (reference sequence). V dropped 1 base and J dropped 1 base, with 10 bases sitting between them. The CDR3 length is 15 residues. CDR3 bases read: TGTGCCAGCAGCCAAGGGGGGGGCGCGAACACAGAAGTCTTC. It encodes CASSQGGGANTEVF. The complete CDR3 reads CASSQGGGANTEVFF.

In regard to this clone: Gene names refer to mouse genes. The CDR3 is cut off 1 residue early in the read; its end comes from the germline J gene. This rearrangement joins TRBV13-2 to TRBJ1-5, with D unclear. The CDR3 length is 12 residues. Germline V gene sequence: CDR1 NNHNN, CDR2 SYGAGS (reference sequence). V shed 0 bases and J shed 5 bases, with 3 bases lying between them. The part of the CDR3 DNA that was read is TGTGCCAGCGGTGATGCTGACCAGGCTCCGCTT. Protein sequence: CASGDADQAPL. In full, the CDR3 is CASGDADQAPLF.

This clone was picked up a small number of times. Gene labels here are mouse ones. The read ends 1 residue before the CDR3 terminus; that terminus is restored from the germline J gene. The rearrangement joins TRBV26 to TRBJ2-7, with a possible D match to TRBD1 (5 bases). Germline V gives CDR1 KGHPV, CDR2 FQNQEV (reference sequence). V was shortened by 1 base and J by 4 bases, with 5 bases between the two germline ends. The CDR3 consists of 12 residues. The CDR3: CASSLYRYEQYF. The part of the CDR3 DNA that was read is TGTGCCAGCAGTCTGTACAGGTATGAACAGTAC.

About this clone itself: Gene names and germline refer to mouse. The sequenced part of the CDR3 DNA is TGTGCCAGCAGTCTGGCTGGGGTCTCCTATGAACAGTAC. This sequence encodes CASSLAGVSYEQY. The full-length CDR3 reads as CASSLAGVSYEQYF. The J gene is TRBJ2-7, the V gene TRBV26, with TRBD2 as a possible D gene (6 bases). Read data end 1 residue before the CDR3 end; the end is taken from the germline J gene. Trimming cost V 2 bases and J 0 bases, with 8 bases left between them. The CDR3 loop spans 14 amino acids. CDR1 and CDR2 (germline): KGHPV, FQNQEV (reference sequence).

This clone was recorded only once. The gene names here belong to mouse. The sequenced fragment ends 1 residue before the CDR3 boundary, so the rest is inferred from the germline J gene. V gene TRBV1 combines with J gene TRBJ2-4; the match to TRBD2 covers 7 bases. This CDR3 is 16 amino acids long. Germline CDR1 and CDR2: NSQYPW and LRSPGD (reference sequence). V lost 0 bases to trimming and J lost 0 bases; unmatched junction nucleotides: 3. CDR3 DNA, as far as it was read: TGCACCTGCAGTGCAGATGGGGGGATTAGTCAAAACACCTTGTAC. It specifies CTCSADGGISQNTLY. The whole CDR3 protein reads CTCSADGGISQNTLYF.

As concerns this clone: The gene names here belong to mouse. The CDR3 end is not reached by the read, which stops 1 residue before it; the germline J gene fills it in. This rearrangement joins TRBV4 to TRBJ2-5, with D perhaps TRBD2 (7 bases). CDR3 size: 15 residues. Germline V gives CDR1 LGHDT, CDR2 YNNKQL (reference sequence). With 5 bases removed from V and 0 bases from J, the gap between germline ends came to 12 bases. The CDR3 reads CASSPGGLNQDTQYF. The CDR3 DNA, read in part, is TGTGCCAGCAGCCCTGGGGGCCTTAACCAAGACACCCAGTAC.

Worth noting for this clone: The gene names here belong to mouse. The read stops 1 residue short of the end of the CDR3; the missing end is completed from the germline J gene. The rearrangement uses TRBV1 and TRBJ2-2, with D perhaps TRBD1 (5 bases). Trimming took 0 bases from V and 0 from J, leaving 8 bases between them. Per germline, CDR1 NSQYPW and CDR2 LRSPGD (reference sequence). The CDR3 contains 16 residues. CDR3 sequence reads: CTCSAERTTNTGQLYF. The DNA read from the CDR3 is TGCACCTGCAGTGCAGAAAGGACAACAAACACCGGGCAGCTCTAC. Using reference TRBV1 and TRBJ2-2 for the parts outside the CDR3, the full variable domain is VTLLEQNPRWRLVPRGQAVNLRCILKNSQYPWMSWYQQDLQKQLQWLFTLRSPGDKEVKSLPGADYLATRVTDTELRLQVANMSQGRTLYCTCSAERTTNTGQLYFGEGSKLTVL.

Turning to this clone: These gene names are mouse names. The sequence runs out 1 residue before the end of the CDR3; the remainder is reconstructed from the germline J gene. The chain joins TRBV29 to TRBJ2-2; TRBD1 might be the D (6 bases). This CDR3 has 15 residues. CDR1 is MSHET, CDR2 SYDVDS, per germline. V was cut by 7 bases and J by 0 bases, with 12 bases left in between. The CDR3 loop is CASTPGQANTGQLYF. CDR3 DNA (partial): TGTGCTAGCACTCCGGGACAAGCAAACACCGGGCAGCTCTAC.

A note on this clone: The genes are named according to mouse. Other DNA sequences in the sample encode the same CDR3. The CDR3 DNA, read in part, is TGCACCTGCAGTGCAGACGGGTCCAACGAAAGATTATTT. This gives the protein CTCSADGSNERLF. The full-length CDR3 reads as CTCSADGSNERLFF. The genes are TRBV1 and TRBJ1-4, with D uncertain. From the germline J gene comes the end of the CDR3, since the read stops 1 residue before it. V lost 0 bases and J 2 bases, leaving 4 bases between the germline ends. This CDR3 region has 14 residues. Germline assignment: CDR1 NSQYPW and CDR2 LRSPGD (reference sequence).

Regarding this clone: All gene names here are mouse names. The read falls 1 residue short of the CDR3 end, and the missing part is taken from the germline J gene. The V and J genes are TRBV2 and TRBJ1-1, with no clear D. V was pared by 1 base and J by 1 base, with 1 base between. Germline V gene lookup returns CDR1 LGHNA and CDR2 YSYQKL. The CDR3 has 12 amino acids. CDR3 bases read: TGTGCCAGCAGCCAAGGAAACACAGAAGTCTTC. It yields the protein CASSQGNTEVF. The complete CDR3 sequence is CASSQGNTEVFF. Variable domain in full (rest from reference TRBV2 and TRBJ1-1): DPKIIQKPKYLVAVTGSEKILICEQYLGHNAMYWYRQSAKKPLEFMFSYSYQKLMDNQTASSRFQPQSSKKNHLDLQITALKPDDSATYFCASSQGNTEVFFGKGTRLTVV.

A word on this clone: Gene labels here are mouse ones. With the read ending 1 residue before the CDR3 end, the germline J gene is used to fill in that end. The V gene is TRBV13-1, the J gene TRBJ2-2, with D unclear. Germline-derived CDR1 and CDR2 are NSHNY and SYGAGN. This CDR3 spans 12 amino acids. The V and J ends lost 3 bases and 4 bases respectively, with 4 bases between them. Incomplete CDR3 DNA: TGTGCCAGCAGTGGGGGCACCGGGCAGCTCTAC. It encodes CASSGGTGQLY. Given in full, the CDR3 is CASSGGTGQLYF.